This is a list of T cell receptor beta chains from one sample in a study of blood T cell repertoires in COVID-19. Sequenced by immunoSEQ multiplex PCR; TCRdb stores in-frame clones only, minus some. This sample has around 160,000 clones, with about nine tenths found just once. Specimen: peripheral blood. These receptor sequences come from a human donor in a cohort sampled during active COVID-19. Both conserved end residues are part of each CDR3. The D gene is left open where the match is weak. Clone size is shown for a subset of rows, as once, few, many or a class of expanded clone.

abundance	d_gene	j_gene	v_gene	CDR3nt	CDR3aa
NA	TRBD1	TRBJ2-1	TRBV19	TGTGCCAGTAGTATAGTCGGGACAGTCTACAATGAGCAGTTCTTC	CASSIVGTVYNEQFF
NA	NA	TRBJ2-1	TRBV11-2	TGTGCCAGCAGCTCAGGTCGGGCTAGCAAAGCCTACAATGAGCAGTTCTTC	CASSSGRASKAYNEQFF
NA	NA	TRBJ1-3	TRBV5-8	TGTGCCAGCAGCTTGCGGTCTGCCGGAAACACCATATATTTT	CASSLRSAGNTIYF
NA	NA	TRBJ2-4	TRBV19	TGTGCCAGTAGGATCGCGGGACTAGCCAAAAACATTCAGTACTTC	CASRIAGLAKNIQYF
NA	NA	TRBJ1-2	TRBV3-1/TRBV3-2	TGTGCCAGCAGCCAAGATATGTCCCTTGGCGTTTCAGGTGGCTACACCTTC	CASSQDMSLGVSGGYTF
NA	NA	TRBJ1-4	TRBV11-3	TGTGCCAGCAGCTTAGAACGAGGTAGTTCTGTTGCTATGGGTAAAGGGTTTTTT	CASSLERGSSVAMGKGFF
NA	TRBD1	TRBJ1-4	TRBV5-4	TGTGCCAGCAGCCCCGAAGGACAGGAAAATGAAAAACTGTTTTTT	CASSPEGQENEKLFF
NA	TRBD2	TRBJ2-7	TRBV18	TGTGCCAGCTCACCACGACTGGGGCCTAGCGGGAGCTCCTACGAGCAGTACTTC	CASSPRLGPSGSSYEQYF
NA	TRBD1	TRBJ1-2	TRBV6-1	TGTGCCAGCAGTGATGGGACAGTTAGCTCCATCTATGGCTACACCTTC	CASSDGTVSSIYGYTF
NA	TRBD2	TRBJ2-5	TRBV3-1/TRBV3-2	TGTGCCAGCAGCCATGCCCTCTTTCGAACAACGGGGGGGGTCCAAGAGACCCAGTACTTC	CASSHALFRTTGGVQETQYF
few	TRBD1	TRBJ2-7	TRBV19	TGTGCCAGTAGTCCCCTTAGGGGGCAAGTCGGCGAGCAGTACTTC	CASSPLRGQVGEQYF